A single sample is the source of the 29 T cell receptor beta chains below, sequenced in a study of shared clonotypes between healthy human individuals. Cells designated naive CD8 were CD45RO-negative and were positively selected for CCR7, with terminally differentiated effector memory CD45RA+ cells excluded. Repertoires were generated with immunoSEQ multiplex PCR, while TCRdb's copy carries only in-frame clones and drops some. The table lists millions of clones, around 93% of them singletons. Sequencing input: naive CD8+ T cells from PBMCs. The receptors were sampled from a man aged 18 to 35 in good health. Some clones in this sample may be carry-over from other donors' samples.

The rearrangement uses TRBV15 and TRBJ1-1, with 9 bases fitting TRBD1. From germline, CDR1 is LNHNV and CDR2 YYDKDF (reference sequence). This CDR3 comprises 15 residues. V was pared by 5 bases and J by 10 bases, with 14 bases of the junction left unmatched. CDR3 nucleotide sequence: TGTGCCACCAGCGGAGGAACCGGGACAGGGTTCCGAGCTTTCTTT. As protein: CATSGGTGTGFRAFF.

This chain links TRBV7-9 with TRBJ2-2; TRBD1 is a possible D gene (6 bases). CDR3 size: 15 residues. The ends were cut back, 7 bases at V and 0 bases at J, with 12 bases in the middle. Germline CDR1 reads SEHNR; CDR2 reads FQNEAQ (reference sequence). The chain's CDR3 is CASTPTGSNTGELFF. The CDR3 DNA reads TGTGCCAGCACTCCGACAGGTTCGAACACCGGGGAGCTGTTTTTT. Looking up the rest from reference TRBV7-9 and TRBJ2-2 gives the full variable domain: DTGVSQNPRHKITKRGQNVTFRCDPISEHNRLYWYRQTLGQGPEFLTYFQNEAQLEKSRLLSDRFSAERPKGSFSTLEIQRTEQGDSAMYLCASTPTGSNTGELFFGEGSRLTVL.

The chain couples TRBV7-2 to TRBJ1-1; a possible D gene is TRBD1 (5 bases). The CDR3 length is 15 residues. Germline V gene lookup returns CDR1 SGHTA and CDR2 FQGNSA. Trimming shortened V by 1 base and J by 4 bases, and 13 bases separated the two germline ends. In DNA form, the CDR3 reads TGTGCCAGCAGCTTAGATGGGGGGTCGGGCACTGAAGCTTTCTTT. Its translation is CASSLDGGSGTEAFF.

The chain uses TRBV7-6 and TRBJ1-5; tentative D call: TRBD1 (6 bases). CDR3 size: 15 residues. The V end lost 4 bases, the J end lost 2 bases, and 12 bases lay between the germline ends. Germline-derived CDR1 and CDR2 are SGHVS and FNYEAQ. The DNA for the CDR3 is TGTGCCAGCAGCTCACAGGGTTGGGGCAATCAGCCCCAGCATTTT. Protein product: CASSSQGWGNQPQHF.

This chain connects TRBV6-5 to TRBJ2-1; maybe TRBD2 (6 bases). The germline V and J ends were trimmed by 0 bases and 5 bases, with 14 bases remaining between them. This CDR3 is 16 amino acids long. Germline lookup yields CDR1 MNHEY and CDR2 SVGAGI. CDR3 in DNA: TGTGCCAGCAGTTACTCGGGATTAGCGGTTCACAATGAGCAGTTCTTC. Translated: CASSYSGLAVHNEQFF.

The chain couples TRBV14 to TRBJ2-2; a possible D gene is TRBD1 (6 bases). Germline V gives CDR1 SGHDN, CDR2 FVKESK. The CDR3 is 16 residues long. V lost 4 bases, J lost 4 bases, and 16 bases lay in between. The CDR3 is CASSPRPGESTGELFF. CDR3 nucleotides: TGTGCCAGCAGCCCCCGTCCAGGGGAGTCCACCGGGGAGCTGTTTTTT.

The chain links TRBV28 to TRBJ2-7; 9 bases are shared with TRBD1. Trimming at V came to 4 bases and at J to 6 bases, leaving 10 bases not matched to a gene. Germline assignment: CDR1 MDHEN and CDR2 SYDVKM. CDR3 length equals 15 residues. The CDR3 region is CASSWTGTGSFEQYF. Here the CDR3 DNA reads TGTGCCAGCAGTTGGACTGGGACAGGGTCGTTCGAGCAGTACTTC.

The chain uses TRBV5-4 and TRBJ1-3, with D possibly TRBD1 on 5 matching bases. V was clipped by 5 bases and J by 0 bases, with 12 bases between them. The germline V gene encodes CDR1 SGHNT and CDR2 YYREEE (reference sequence). The CDR3 length is 15 residues. The CDR3 coding sequence is TGTGCCAGCAGTATTGACAGTTTCTCTGGAAACACCATATATTTT. It specifies CASSIDSFSGNTIYF.

Remarks on this clone: This CDR3 is also generated by other DNA sequences in the sample. This rearrangement joins TRBV27 to TRBJ1-2, with D unclear. Trimming stripped 3 bases from V and 5 bases from J, with 7 bases between. Per the germline V gene, CDR1 is MNHEY and CDR2 is SMNVEV (reference sequence). This CDR3 region has 12 residues. The DNA for the CDR3 is TGTGCCAGCAGTTTGAGAGGATATGGCTACACCTTC. Amino acids: CASSLRGYGYTF.

In this sample, this clone turned up once. The chain joins TRBV4-3 to TRBJ2-7; no firm D call. CDR1 is LGHNA and CDR2 is YSLEER in the germline V gene. V was trimmed by 1 base and J by 4 bases, leaving 14 bases between them. CDR3 size: 15 residues. The CDR3 spells CASSQGAAPRYEQYF. The CDR3 bases are TGCGCCAGCAGCCAAGGGGCAGCTCCGAGGTACGAGCAGTACTTC.

The gene calls are TRBV4-1 and TRBJ1-2; D is uncertain. The CDR3 consists of 14 residues. Germline values: CDR1 MGHRA, CDR2 YSYEKL. Deletions cut 1 base from V and 6 bases from J, with 12 bases between. The CDR3 DNA reads as TGCGCCAGCAGCCAAGTGTCGGTCCCTGATGGCTACACCTTC. Translated: CASSQVSVPDGYTF.

The chain uses TRBV2 and TRBJ2-3; D tentatively reads TRBD1 or TRBD2 (5 bases each). Germline CDR1 reads SNHLY; CDR2 reads FYNNEI. V lost 6 bases and J 5 bases, leaving 21 bases between the germline ends. The CDR3 has 16 amino acids. The CDR3 spells CASSPGPTSFIDTQYF. CDR3 DNA: TGTGCCAGCAGCCCGGGGCCGACGTCTTTCATAGATACGCAGTATTTT. The complete variable domain, with remaining parts taken from reference TRBV2 and TRBJ2-3, reads EPEVTQTPSHQVTQMGQEVILRCVPISNHLYFYWYRQILGQKVEFLVSFYNNEISEKSEIFDDQFSVERPDGSNFTLKIRSTKLEDSAMYFCASSPGPTSFIDTQYFGPGTRLTVL.

This chain connects TRBV6-5 to TRBJ1-6, with a possible D match to TRBD1 (6 bases). CDR3 length: 14 amino acids. V lost 2 bases and J 9 bases, leaving 11 bases between the germline ends. CDR1 and CDR2 from the germline V gene are MNHEY and SVGAGI. The CDR3 reads CASSYVQGISPLHF. The CDR3 DNA is TGTGCCAGCAGTTACGTTCAGGGGATTTCACCCCTCCACTTT.

This clone was recorded only once. The chain has TRBV5-3 and TRBJ1-1; 8 positions match TRBD1. TRBV5-3 has ORF status, its function being uncertain. The CDR3 contains 18 residues. Trimming took 1 base from V and 1 from J; bases not matched to a gene: 12. CDR3 DNA: TGTGCCAGAAGCTTGAACAGGGGGGGTGCTCAAACGAACACTGAAGCTTTCTTT. As protein: CARSLNRGGAQTNTEAFF.

This chain links TRBV14 with TRBJ2-1; D is perhaps TRBD1 (5 bases). CDR3 length: 12 residues. The ends were cut back, 2 bases at V and 6 bases at J, with 5 bases in the middle. Per the germline V gene, CDR1 is SGHDN and CDR2 is FVKESK. The CDR3 coding sequence is TGTGCCAGCAGCCAAACAGGCAATGAGCAGTTCTTC. Translation: CASSQTGNEQFF.

The chain employs TRBV7-9 and TRBJ2-7; TRBD2 might be the D (5 bases). This CDR3 has 13 residues. The V and J ends lost 5 bases and 5 bases respectively, with 13 bases between them. Germline CDR1 and CDR2: SEHNR and FQNEAQ (reference sequence). The CDR3 DNA sequence: TGTGCCAGCAGCCCGGGATCCCCGAACGAGCAGTACTTC. Translation gives CASSPGSPNEQYF. Full variable domain (missing parts from reference TRBV7-9 and TRBJ2-7): DTGVSQNPRHKITKRGQNVTFRCDPISEHNRLYWYRQTLGQGPEFLTYFQNEAQLEKSRLLSDRFSAERPKGSFSTLEIQRTEQGDSAMYLCASSPGSPNEQYFGPGTRLTVT.

The chain recombines TRBV4-1 with TRBJ1-2, with unresolved D. The CDR3 extends over 14 amino acids. Looked up from germline, CDR1 is MGHRA and CDR2 is YSYEKL. Trimming took 2 bases from V and 3 from J, leaving 10 bases between them. CDR3 DNA: TGCGCCAGCAGCCAAAGGTGGGGAGACTATGGCTACACCTTC. Its protein product is CASSQRWGDYGYTF.

The chain links TRBV7-9 to TRBJ2-7; D not certain. Germline lookup yields CDR1 SEHNR and CDR2 FQNEAQ (reference sequence). Trimming shortened V by 0 bases and J by 5 bases, and 14 bases separated the two germline ends. The CDR3 is 15 amino acids. DNA for the CDR3: TGTGCCAGCAGCTTAGCTAGGTCATCAGGTCACGAGCAGTACTTC. Translating it yields CASSLARSSGHEQYF.

The J gene is TRBJ2-7, the V gene TRBV5-5; D is unresolved. V lost 0 bases and J lost 2, with 12 bases in between. Germline-derived CDR1 and CDR2 are SGHKS and YYEKEE (reference sequence). The CDR3 runs to 15 residues. The CDR3 DNA is TGTGCCAGCAGCTTGGCCGCCAGGTATACCTACGAGCAGTACTTC. Translated: CASSLAARYTYEQYF.

The chain uses TRBV9 and TRBJ2-7; D might be TRBD2 (7 bases). The CDR3 is made up of 15 amino acids. The germline gives CDR1 SGDLS, CDR2 YYNGEE. V lost 3 bases, J lost 2 bases, and 15 bases lay in between. The CDR3 nucleotides read TGTGCCAGCAGCGAGGGGGGAGGGTCGGCCTACGAGCAGTACTTC. It is translated as CASSEGGGSAYEQYF.

The rearrangement uses TRBV2 and TRBJ2-2; D remains unclear. Trimming left V 10 bases short and J 1 base short, with 10 bases between. CDR3 length: 13 residues. Per germline, CDR1 SNHLY and CDR2 FYNNEI. CDR3 amino acids: CATRTLNTGELFF. The CDR3 region has the DNA TGTGCCACCAGGACCCTGAACACCGGGGAGCTGTTTTTT.

This sequence joins TRBV18 and TRBJ2-3; D unresolved. V lost 4 bases and J 3 bases, leaving 8 bases between the germline ends. The CDR3 loop spans 13 amino acids. Germline V gene data show CDR1 as KGHSH and CDR2 as LQKENI. The CDR3 DNA sequence: TGTGCCAGCTCACGGCTGGTTACAGATACGCAGTATTTT. Protein product: CASSRLVTDTQYF.

The chain couples TRBV27 to TRBJ1-3; no clear D. The CDR3 has 15 residues. The V gene lost 3 bases and the J gene lost 4 bases, with 13 bases spanning the gap. Germline CDR1 is MNHEY and CDR2 is SMNVEV (reference sequence). The CDR3: CASSLDGSTGNTIYF. For the CDR3, the DNA is TGTGCCAGCAGTTTGGACGGATCCACGGGAAACACCATATATTTT.

The chain couples TRBV27 to TRBJ2-7; possibly TRBD1 or TRBD2 for D (6 bases each). The ends were cut back, 5 bases at V and 2 bases at J, with 16 bases in the middle. CDR3 length: 15 residues. The V gene's germline CDR1 is MNHEY and CDR2 SMNVEV (reference sequence). The CDR3 region is CASSPGGHPTYEQYF. CDR3 coding DNA: TGTGCCAGCAGTCCCGGGGGACACCCTACCTACGAGCAGTACTTC.

V is TRBV27 and J is TRBJ1-2, with unresolved D. Trimming pared 5 bases from V and 3 bases from J, leaving 13 bases between. The germline V gene encodes CDR1 MNHEY and CDR2 SMNVEV (reference sequence). This CDR3 is 14 amino acids long. The CDR3 bases are TGTGCCAGCAGTCTGCTAGGGATAGACTATGGCTACACCTTC. Its protein product is CASSLLGIDYGYTF.

The chain combines TRBV30 with TRBJ2-3; unclear D gene. The CDR3 sequence is 14 residues long. V was clipped by 3 bases and J by 2 bases, with 12 bases between them. Germline values: CDR1 GTSNPN, CDR2 SVGIG (reference sequence). The CDR3 DNA sequence: TGTGCCTGGAGAGGCAGCTATGTCACAGATACGCAGTATTTT. It yields the protein CAWRGSYVTDTQYF. The whole variable domain, remainder taken from reference TRBV30 and TRBJ2-3, is SQTIHQWPATLVQPVGSPLSLECTVEGTSNPNLYWYRQAAGRGLQLLFYSVGIGQISSEVPQNLSASRPQDRQFILSSKKLLLSDSGFYLCAWRGSYVTDTQYFGPGTRLTVL.

The rearrangement joins TRBV28 to TRBJ1-1; possible D gene TRBD1, 5 bases. The germline CDR1 and CDR2 sequences are MDHEN and SYDVKM. The CDR3 length is 18 residues. Trimming took 2 bases from V and 3 from J, leaving 22 bases between them. CDR3 protein: CASSLTLGIRDGHTEAFF. CDR3 bases: TGTGCCAGCAGTTTAACACTCGGTATCCGGGACGGCCACACTGAAGCTTTCTTT.

The chain carries TRBV11-2 and TRBJ2-5; possible D gene TRBD1, 6 bases. The V end was cut by 0 bases, the J end by 4 bases, with 12 bases between. From germline, CDR1 is SGHAT and CDR2 FQNNGV. The CDR3 totals 15 residues. The CDR3 DNA reads as TGTGCCAGCAGCTTAGAGTACAGGGAACGAGAGACCCAGTACTTC. This encodes CASSLEYRERETQYF.

The rearrangement uses TRBV4-3 and TRBJ2-2; 12 bases map to TRBD2. This CDR3 is built from 19 residues. CDR1 and CDR2 (germline): LGHNA, YSLEER. With V trimmed by 0 bases and J by 0 bases, 5 bases remained unmatched. Written as DNA, the CDR3 is TGCGCCAGCAGCCAAGAGCTAGCGGGAGGGCTTACGAACACCGGGGAGCTGTTTTTT. Protein: CASSQELAGGLTNTGELFF.